Described below is a single T cell receptor (beta chain) sequence and its context. Its antigen is currently unknown. The entry originates in a study of OX40 agonist ivuxolimab in advanced cancers. Study in general: Mean age about 60 years, range about 23 to 80; approximately 80% male.

Clones were sequenced by immunoSEQ multiplex PCR, and TCRdb holds only the in-frame ones, with some missing. The profile shows about 110,000 clones, approximately 90% of them singletons. Germline CDR1 reads MNHNS; CDR2 reads SASEGT. V shed 7 bases and J shed 2 bases, with 12 bases lying between them. The CDR3 sequence is 15 residues long. Peripheral blood came from all dose cohorts at three timepoints. Study-wide findings and caveats: Researchers report that CD8+ T cells had, on average, more expanded clones than CD4+. Circulating CD4+ and CD8+ T cells showed clonal expansion by week 6 at 0.1 to 3.0 mg/kg.

The clonotype comes from an adult with an advanced solid tumor such as melanoma, head and neck, liver or kidney cancer. The chain is built from TRBV6-1 and TRBJ2-6; D remains ambiguous. Material: CD4+ or CD8+ T cells sorted from blood, obtained in a trial of the OX40 agonist ivuxolimab. CDR3 sequence (DNA): TGTGCCAGCACGACGGGTCCCACTGGGGCCAACGTCCTGACTTTC. The encoded protein is CASTTGPTGANVLTF.